Below are 9 T cell receptor beta chains sequenced from a single sample in a study of T cell responses to AZD1222 COVID-19 vaccine. This table comes from immunoSEQ multiplex PCR, and its TCRdb copy is limited to in-frame clones, with some not included. The sample holds 120,000 or so clones, around 89% seen once. The sequencing used peripheral blood, collected 28 days after the second AZD1222 dose. These receptors were collected from an adult who received the AZD1222 COVID-19 vaccine.

The chain uses TRBV29-1 and TRBJ1-2, with a weak D call TRBD1 (6 bases). This CDR3 has 12 amino acids. V gave up 5 bases and J gave up 6 bases, with 13 bases separating them. CDR1 is SQVTM, CDR2 ANQGSEA, per germline. The CDR3 sequence is CSVSDRPNGYTF. The CDR3 coding sequence is TGCAGCGTTTCCGACAGGCCAAATGGCTACACCTTC. Supplemented by reference TRBV29-1 and TRBJ1-2, the full variable domain reads SAVISQKPSRDICQRGTSLTIQCQVDSQVTMMFWYRQQPGQSLTLIATANQGSEATYESGFVIDKFPISRPNLTFSTLTVSNMSPEDSSIYLCSVSDRPNGYTFGSGTRLTVV.

The V gene is TRBV7-9, the J gene TRBJ1-2, with D perhaps TRBD1 (5 bases). The CDR3 consists of 13 residues. V dropped 5 bases and J dropped 4 bases, with 11 bases sitting between them. Germline loops: CDR1 SEHNR, CDR2 FQNEAQ (reference sequence). The chain's CDR3 is CASSAGRAYGYTF. The CDR3 DNA reads TGTGCCAGCAGCGCGGGACGGGCCTATGGCTACACCTTC. The complete variable domain, with remaining parts taken from reference TRBV7-9 and TRBJ1-2, reads DTGVSQNPRHKITKRGQNVTFRCDPISEHNRLYWYRQTLGQGPEFLTYFQNEAQLEKSRLLSDRFSAERPKGSFSTLEIQRTEQGDSAMYLCASSAGRAYGYTFGSGTRLTVV.

The chain uses TRBV28 and TRBJ2-5, with D unresolved. The CDR3 spans 13 residues. The germline CDR1 and CDR2 sequences are MDHEN and SYDVKM. The V and J ends lost 4 bases and 2 bases respectively, with 8 bases between them. CDR3 loop: CASSSDLQETQYF. The CDR3, as DNA: TGTGCCAGCAGTTCGGACCTTCAAGAGACCCAGTACTTC.

The rearrangement links TRBV19 to TRBJ2-2; the match to TRBD1 covers 7 bases. V shed 6 bases, J shed 2 bases, and the junction held 6 bases outside the gene matches. This CDR3 has 15 amino acids. Germline CDR1 LNHDA, CDR2 SQIVND (reference sequence). In DNA, the CDR3 is TGTGCCAGTAGCCCTACAGGGGCAAACACCGGGGAGCTGTTTTTT. It is translated as CASSPTGANTGELFF.

The count of this clone is one. V usage is TRBV24-1 and J usage is TRBJ2-3; the D is unclear. The germline gives CDR1 KGHDR, CDR2 SFDVKD. This CDR3 spans 15 amino acids. V dropped 4 bases and J dropped 2 bases, with 12 bases sitting between them. CDR3: CATSDPSLDTDTQYF. The CDR3 coding sequence is TGTGCCACCAGTGACCCCTCCCTGGACACAGATACGCAGTATTTT.

In regard to this clone: Within the sample, other DNA sequences also encode this same CDR3. The chain joins TRBV15 to TRBJ2-7, with 9 bases lining up with TRBD1. CDR1 and CDR2 from the germline V gene are LNHNV and YYDKDF (reference sequence). The CDR3 runs 13 residues. Germline trimming cut 5 bases from V and 3 bases from J; bases unmatched to any gene: 2. This CDR3 is CATSRDRVYEQYF. DNA for the CDR3: TGTGCCACCAGCCGGGACAGGGTCTACGAGCAGTACTTC.

The rearrangement joins TRBV13 to TRBJ2-5; TRBD1 or TRBD2 may be the D gene (5 bases each). The V end lost 1 base, the J end lost 5 bases, and 11 bases lay between the germline ends. Germline CDR1 and CDR2: PRHDT and FYEKMQ (reference sequence). This CDR3 contains 14 residues. The CDR3 sequence: CASSLVGPGETQYF. The CDR3 bases are TGTGCCAGCAGCTTAGTGGGACCAGGGGAGACCCAGTACTTC.

The chain uses TRBV6-5 and TRBJ2-7; no reliable D call. Trimming shortened V by 6 bases and J by 5 bases, and 17 bases separated the two germline ends. Germline CDR1 reads MNHEY; CDR2 reads SVGAGI. The CDR3 loop spans 14 amino acids. The CDR3 DNA sequence: TGTGCCAGCAGCCTACCGGAAGGGAACAACGAGCAGTACTTC. This sequence encodes CASSLPEGNNEQYF.

J is TRBJ1-2 and V is TRBV7-2; D perhaps matches TRBD1 (6 bases). The CDR3 sequence is 16 residues long. Germline V CDR1 and CDR2: SGHTA, FQGNSA. V was clipped by 4 bases and J by 6 bases, with 21 bases between them. The CDR3 DNA is TGTGCCAGCAGCTCCATGCGGGGGGGCGCAAGTAATGGCTACACCTTC. It translates to CASSSMRGGASNGYTF.